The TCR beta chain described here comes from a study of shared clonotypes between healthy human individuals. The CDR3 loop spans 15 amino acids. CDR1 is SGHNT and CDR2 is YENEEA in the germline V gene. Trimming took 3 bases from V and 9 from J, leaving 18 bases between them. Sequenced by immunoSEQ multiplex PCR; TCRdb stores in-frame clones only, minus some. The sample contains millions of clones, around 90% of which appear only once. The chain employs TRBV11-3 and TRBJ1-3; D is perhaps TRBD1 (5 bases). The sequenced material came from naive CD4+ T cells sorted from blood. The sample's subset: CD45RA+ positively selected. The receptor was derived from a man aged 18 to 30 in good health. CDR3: CASSLGPGGGATIYF. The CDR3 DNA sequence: TGTGCCAGCAGCTTGGGGCCCGGCGGCGGTGCCACCATATATTTT. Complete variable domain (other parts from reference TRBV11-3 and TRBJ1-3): EAGVVQSPRYKIIEKKQPVAFWCNPISGHNTLYWYLQNLGQGPELLIRYENEEAVDDSQLPKDRFSAERLKGVDSTLKIQPAELGDSAVYLCASSLGPGGGATIYFGEGSWLTVV.